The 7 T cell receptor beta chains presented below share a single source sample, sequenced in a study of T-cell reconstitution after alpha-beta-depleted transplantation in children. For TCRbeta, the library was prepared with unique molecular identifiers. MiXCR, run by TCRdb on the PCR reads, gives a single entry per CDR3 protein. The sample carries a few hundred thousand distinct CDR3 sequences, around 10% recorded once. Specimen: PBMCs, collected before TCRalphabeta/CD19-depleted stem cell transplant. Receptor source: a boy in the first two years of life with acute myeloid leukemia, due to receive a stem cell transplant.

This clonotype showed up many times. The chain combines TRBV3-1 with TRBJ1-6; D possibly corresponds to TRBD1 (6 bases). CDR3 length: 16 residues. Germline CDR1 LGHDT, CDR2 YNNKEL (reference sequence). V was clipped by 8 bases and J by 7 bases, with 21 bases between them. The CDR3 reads CASGYLPGHSNSPLHF. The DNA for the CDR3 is TGTGCCAGCGGTTATCTTCCGGGACATTCGAATTCACCCCTCCACTTT.

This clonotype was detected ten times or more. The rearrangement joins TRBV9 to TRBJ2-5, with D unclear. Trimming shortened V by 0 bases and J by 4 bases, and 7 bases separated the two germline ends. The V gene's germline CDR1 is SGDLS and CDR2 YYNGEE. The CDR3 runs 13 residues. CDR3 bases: TGTGCCAGCAGCGTAGGAACTGGAGAGACCCAGTACTTC. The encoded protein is CASSVGTGETQYF.

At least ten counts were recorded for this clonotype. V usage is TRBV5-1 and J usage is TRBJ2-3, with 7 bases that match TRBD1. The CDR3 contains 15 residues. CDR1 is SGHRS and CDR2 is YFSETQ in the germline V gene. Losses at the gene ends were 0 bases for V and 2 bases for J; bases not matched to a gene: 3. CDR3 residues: CASSLEQGNTDTQYF. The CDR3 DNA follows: TGCGCCAGCAGCTTGGAACAGGGGAACACAGATACGCAGTATTTT. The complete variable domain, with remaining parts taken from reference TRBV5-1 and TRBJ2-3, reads KAGVTQTPRYLIKTRGQQVTLSCSPISGHRSVSWYQQTPGQGLQFLFEYFSETQRNKGNFPGRFSGRQFSNSRSEMNVSTLELGDSALYLCASSLEQGNTDTQYFGPGTRLTVL.

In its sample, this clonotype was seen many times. The CDR3 sequence: CASSLPRLYEQYF. The CDR3 nucleotides read TGTGCCAGCAGTTTACCCAGGTTGTACGAGCAGTACTTC. V is TRBV28 and J is TRBJ2-7; D call uncertain. The germline V gene encodes CDR1 MDHEN and CDR2 SYDVKM. CDR3 size: 13 residues. Deletions cut 2 bases from V and 4 bases from J, with 9 bases between. The full variable domain, its missing parts supplied by reference TRBV28 and TRBJ2-7, is DVKVTQSSRYLVKRTGEKVFLECVQDMDHENMFWYRQDPGLGLRLIYFSYDVKMKEKGDIPEGYSVSREKKERFSLILESASTNQTSMYLCASSLPRLYEQYFGPGTRLTVT.

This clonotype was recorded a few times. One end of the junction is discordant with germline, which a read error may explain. The CDR3 region is CATSTGGKQPQHF. The CDR3 DNA sequence: TGTGCCACCAGTACAGGGGGCAAACAGCCCCAGCATTTT. The chain has TRBV24-1 and TRBJ1-5; 9 nucleotides line up with TRBD1. CDR3 size: 13 residues. Germline V gene sequence: CDR1 KGHDR, CDR2 SFDVKD.

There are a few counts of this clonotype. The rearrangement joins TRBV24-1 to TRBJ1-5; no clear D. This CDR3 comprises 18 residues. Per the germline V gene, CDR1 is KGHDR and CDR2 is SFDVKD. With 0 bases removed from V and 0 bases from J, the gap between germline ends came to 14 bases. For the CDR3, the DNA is TGTGCCACCAGTGATTTGCATCGGGCCGGCTTTAGCAATCAGCCCCAGCATTTT. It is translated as CATSDLHRAGFSNQPQHF.

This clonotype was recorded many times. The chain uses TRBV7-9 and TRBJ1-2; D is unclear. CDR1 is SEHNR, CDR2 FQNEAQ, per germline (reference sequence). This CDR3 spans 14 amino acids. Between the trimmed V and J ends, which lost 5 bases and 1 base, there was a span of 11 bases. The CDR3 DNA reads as TGTGCCAGCAGCCCTGACGGAATTAACTATGGCTACACCTTC. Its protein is CASSPDGINYGYTF.